This is a list of T cell receptor beta chains from one sample in a study of blood T cells in healthy people across ages. Each CDR3 protein is one row after TCRdb ran MiXCR on the 5' RACE reads. The sample records some 710,000 distinct CDR3 sequences, 22% being singletons. What was sequenced was blood. These receptor sequences come from a man between 65 and 85 years old in good health. CDR3s include the opening cysteine and the closing phenylalanine or tryptophan. The order of the fields is clone size, D gene, J gene, V gene, CDR3 DNA, CDR3 protein. The D gene is left open where the match is weak. Clone size, where shown, is once, few, many, or a class for clones that have expanded.

size: .; D: .; J: TRBJ1-1; V: TRBV20-1; DNA: TGCAGTGCTAGAGGTTTCCTCGGCGGTAGGGCTTTCTTT; CDR3: CSARGFLGGRAFF
size: few; D: .; J: TRBJ1-5; V: TRBV3-1; DNA: TGTGCCAGCAGCCAAGACGTCGGTCTTGGGCCCCAGCATTTT; CDR3: CASSQDVGLGPQHF
size: many; D: .; J: TRBJ2-6; V: TRBV12-3/TRBV12-4; DNA: TGTGCCAGCAGTTTAGTTACCTCTGGGGCCAACGTCCTGACTTTC; CDR3: CASSLVTSGANVLTF
size: .; D: .; J: TRBJ2-6; V: TRBV15; DNA: TGTGCCACCAGCAGTGAGAGGGCTGGGCCCAACGTCCTGACTTTC; CDR3: CATSSERAGPNVLTF
size: few; D: .; J: TRBJ2-1; V: TRBV10-3; DNA: TGTGCCATCAGTGAGTCGAATAGGGTTCAGCAGTTCTTC; CDR3: CAISESNRVQQFF
size: few; D: .; J: TRBJ1-4; V: TRBV20-1; DNA: TGCAGTGCTAGAGATCTTGCGGGGGGAAATGAAAAACTGTTTTTT; CDR3: CSARDLAGGNEKLFF
size: few; D: TRBD1; J: TRBJ1-2; V: TRBV27; DNA: TGTGCCAGCAGTTTAAAAGGGACAGGAGCTAACTATGGCTACACCTTC; CDR3: CASSLKGTGANYGYTF
size: few; D: TRBD1; J: TRBJ2-3; V: TRBV6-6; DNA: TGTGCCAGCAGCGGTGGACAGGGTAAACCGTATTTT; CDR3: CASSGGQGKPYF
size: few; D: .; J: TRBJ2-3; V: TRBV29-1; DNA: TGCAGCGTTGAAGGGGGGATGAGCACAGATACGCAGTATTTT; CDR3: CSVEGGMSTDTQYF
size: once; D: .; J: TRBJ2-3; V: TRBV12-3/TRBV12-4; DNA: TGTGCCAGCAGGGACAGCGGGAAAGCAGATACGCAGTATTTT; CDR3: CASRDSGKADTQYF
size: few; D: TRBD1; J: TRBJ2-3; V: TRBV7-2; DNA: TGTGCCAGCAGCTTGACAGGGGGCGCGAATACGCAGTATTTT; CDR3: CASSLTGGANTQYF
size: few; D: .; J: TRBJ2-5; V: TRBV29-1; DNA: TGCAGCGTAGCTAATTGGGGGGAGACCCAGTACTTC; CDR3: CSVANWGETQYF
size: .; D: .; J: TRBJ1-5; V: TRBV5-1; DNA: TGCGCCAGCAGCTTCGAAGGGGGCAATCAGCCCCAGCATTTT; CDR3: CASSFEGGNQPQHF
size: few; D: .; J: TRBJ2-3; V: TRBV20-1; DNA: TGCAGTGCTAGGGATCGGCCAGATACGCAGTATTTT; CDR3: CSARDRPDTQYF
size: many; D: TRBD1; J: TRBJ2-3; V: TRBV7-9; DNA: TGTGCCAGCAGCCACGGACAGGGGGACACAGATACGCAGTATTTT; CDR3: CASSHGQGDTDTQYF
size: few; D: .; J: TRBJ1-2; V: TRBV14; DNA: TGTGCCACCGCCGTGTGGGGGCTGGGTGGCTACACCTTC; CDR3: CATAVWGLGGYTF
size: many; D: .; J: TRBJ2-7; V: TRBV11-2; DNA: TGTGCCAGCAGCTTAAAGAGGGGACAAAACTACGAGCAGTACTTC; CDR3: CASSLKRGQNYEQYF
size: few; D: .; J: TRBJ2-2; V: TRBV5-1; DNA: TGCGCCAGCGATGAGGGCGTAACCGGGGAGCTGTTTTTT; CDR3: CASDEGVTGELFF
size: .; D: TRBD1; J: TRBJ2-3; V: TRBV15; DNA: TGTGCCACCAGCAGAGGACAGGGGCTTTCCACAGATACGCAGTATTTT; CDR3: CATSRGQGLSTDTQYF
size: .; D: .; J: TRBJ2-5; V: TRBV7-8; DNA: TGTGCCAGCAGCCCAAGTTGGACCCAGTACTTC; CDR3: CASSPSWTQYF
size: .; D: TRBD2; J: TRBJ2-3; V: TRBV7-9; DNA: TGTGCCAGCAGCTTAGGACTAGCGGGAGAAGACGCGCAGTATTTT; CDR3: CASSLGLAGEDAQYF
size: few; D: .; J: TRBJ2-3; V: TRBV24-1; DNA: TGTGCCGCCAGTGATTTAAGCACCGGGAGAAGGACAGATACGCAGTATTTT; CDR3: CAASDLSTGRRTDTQYF
size: .; D: .; J: TRBJ1-2; V: TRBV24-1; DNA: TGTGCCACCAGGGCCAGGGGTATTGATGGCTACACCTTC; CDR3: CATRARGIDGYTF
size: many; D: .; J: TRBJ2-3; V: TRBV24-1; DNA: TGTGCCACCAGTGATACGGGGTTAGGTACAGATACGCAGTATTTT; CDR3: CATSDTGLGTDTQYF
size: .; D: .; J: TRBJ2-6; V: TRBV29-1; DNA: TGCAGCGTTCACCCGTCTGGGGCCAACGTCCTGACTTTC; CDR3: CSVHPSGANVLTF
size: .; D: .; J: TRBJ2-3; V: TRBV29-1; DNA: TGCAGCGTTGAAACCAAAGACCCGGCAGGCACAGATGCGCAGTATTTT; CDR3: CSVETKDPAGTDAQYF
size: few; D: .; J: TRBJ1-6; V: TRBV5-8; DNA: TGTGCCAGCAGCTTGCCGGGAGAGACCTATCATTCACCCCTCCACTTT; CDR3: CASSLPGETYHSPLHF
size: .; D: TRBD2; J: TRBJ2-1; V: TRBV30; DNA: TGTGCCCGCCGGACAGTGCTAGCGGGAGGGCCCCCCTCCTACAATGAGCAGTTCTTC; CDR3: CARRTVLAGGPPSYNEQFF
size: few; D: .; J: TRBJ2-2; V: TRBV9; DNA: TGTGCCAGCAGTGGGGTCTCAATAGCCAGCACCGGGGAGCTGTTTTTT; CDR3: CASSGVSIASTGELFF
size: few; D: .; J: TRBJ2-3; V: TRBV6-4; DNA: TGTGCCAGCAGTGAAGAGACGACTAGCACAGATACGCAGTATTTT; CDR3: CASSEETTSTDTQYF
size: .; D: .; J: TRBJ2-1; V: TRBV20-1; DNA: TGCAGTACTCGCTGGGTGAGAGATGAGCAGTTCTTC; CDR3: CSTRWVRDEQFF
size: .; D: TRBD2; J: TRBJ2-4; V: TRBV29-1; DNA: TGCAGCGCTGGCGGGACTAGCGCAGACATTCAGTACTTC; CDR3: CSAGGTSADIQYF
size: few; D: TRBD1; J: TRBJ1-1; V: TRBV6-6; DNA: TGTGCCAGCGGACAGGTCACTGAAGCTTTCTTT; CDR3: CASGQVTEAFF
size: .; D: TRBD1; J: TRBJ2-3; V: TRBV18; DNA: TGTGCCAGCTCACCACCCCGGACAGGGATACGAGATACGCAGTATTTT; CDR3: CASSPPRTGIRDTQYF
size: .; D: TRBD1; J: TRBJ2-1; V: TRBV7-9; DNA: TGTGCCAGCAGCCCCGTAGAGACAGGGGGAAGGAATGAGCAGTTCTTC; CDR3: CASSPVETGGRNEQFF
size: .; D: .; J: TRBJ2-3; V: TRBV7-8; DNA: TGTGCCAGCAGCTCCATCCCAGATACGCAGTATTTT; CDR3: CASSSIPDTQYF
size: once; D: .; J: TRBJ1-1; V: TRBV7-9; DNA: TGTGTCAGCAACGTGGGGGGGAACACTGAAGCTTTCTTT; CDR3: CVSNVGGNTEAFF
size: few; D: .; J: TRBJ2-5; V: TRBV27; DNA: TGTGCCAGAAACGGTAGGGAGGCGATAGTGCGAGAGACCCAGTACTTC; CDR3: CARNGREAIVRETQYF
size: .; D: .; J: TRBJ2-3; V: TRBV10-2; DNA: TGCGCCAGCAGTGAATTCCCTACAGAAAGCACAGATACGCAGTATTTT; CDR3: CASSEFPTESTDTQYF
size: few; D: TRBD1; J: TRBJ1-5; V: TRBV19; DNA: TGTGCCAGTACAATGCAGGGGGTGGGCCAGCCCCAGCATTTT; CDR3: CASTMQGVGQPQHF
size: .; D: .; J: TRBJ2-5; V: TRBV20-1; DNA: TGCAGTGCTAGAGATCGATTTGGCACAAAAGAGACCCAGTACTTC; CDR3: CSARDRFGTKETQYF
size: .; D: .; J: TRBJ2-3; V: TRBV7-9; DNA: TGTGCCAGCAGCTTTTACGGCACAGGTACGCAGTATTTT; CDR3: CASSFYGTGTQYF
size: .; D: TRBD2; J: TRBJ2-5; V: TRBV6-6; DNA: TGTGCCAGCAGGTTTCTAGCGGGGGACCCTTCCGGGACCCAGTACTTC; CDR3: CASRFLAGDPSGTQYF
size: many; D: .; J: TRBJ2-1; V: TRBV2; DNA: TGTGCCAGCAGGCAGGGTTCCTACAATGAGCAGTTCTTC; CDR3: CASRQGSYNEQFF
size: many; D: .; J: TRBJ2-3; V: TRBV7-9; DNA: TGTGCCAGCAGTAGGACTGCCAGCACAGATACGCAGTATTTT; CDR3: CASSRTASTDTQYF
size: many; D: .; J: TRBJ2-7; V: TRBV11-2; DNA: TGTGCCAGCAGCTTAGGGAGGTACGAGCAGTACTTC; CDR3: CASSLGRYEQYF
size: few; D: .; J: TRBJ2-7; V: TRBV18; DNA: TGTGCCAGCTCGGGGGGCGGGCCCTCTTACGAGCAGTACTTC; CDR3: CASSGGGPSYEQYF
size: .; D: TRBD1; J: TRBJ2-1; V: TRBV12-3/TRBV12-4; DNA: TGTGCCAGCAGCCACCGACAGGGTTCTTTGAATGAGCAGTTCTTC; CDR3: CASSHRQGSLNEQFF
size: .; D: TRBD2; J: TRBJ2-1; V: TRBV6-6; DNA: TGTGCCACCGGGACTAGTTTCCCTAATGAGCAGTTCTTC; CDR3: CATGTSFPNEQFF
size: .; D: .; J: TRBJ2-7; V: TRBV7-9; DNA: TGTGCCAGCAGCTTAGTTGGGGCTCCAAGCTACGAGCAGTACTTC; CDR3: CASSLVGAPSYEQYF
size: .; D: .; J: TRBJ1-4; V: TRBV28; DNA: TGTGCCAGCAGTTTTTCCGGGGGAAGGGGTGAAAAACTGTTTTTT; CDR3: CASSFSGGRGEKLFF
size: .; D: .; J: TRBJ2-7; V: TRBV12-3/TRBV12-4; DNA: TGTGCCAGCAGCTATACAGGGTTCGAGCAGTACTTC; CDR3: CASSYTGFEQYF
size: .; D: .; J: TRBJ2-2; V: TRBV12-3/TRBV12-4; DNA: TGTGCCAGCAGGCAACAGGGTAGCACCGGGGAGCTGTTTTTT; CDR3: CASRQQGSTGELFF
size: .; D: .; J: TRBJ1-2; V: TRBV14; DNA: TGTGCCAGCAGCCAATATCTGGACTATGGCTACACCTTC; CDR3: CASSQYLDYGYTF
size: .; D: TRBD2; J: TRBJ2-1; V: TRBV9; DNA: TGTGCCAGCAGCCCCAGCTGGGGAGGGGATGAGCAGTTCTTC; CDR3: CASSPSWGGDEQFF